This T cell receptor (beta chain) was obtained from a study of T cell responses to AZD1222 COVID-19 vaccine. Study-wide findings and caveats: The study found vaccine-associated CD4 TCRs spanning spike, dominant at 160-218 and 743-854. White British people made up most donors, females outnumbered males, and clonal diversity was possibly underestimated. When two AZD1222 doses had been given, Spike-specific TCR breadth and depth rose.

Details on this clone: What it binds is not known.

The CDR3 loop spans 15 amino acids. The germline V gene has CDR1 SGHRS and CDR2 YFSETQ. V lost 3 bases and J lost 4; bases outside the gene matches: 9. Assay used: immunoSEQ multiplex PCR; TCRdb lists only in-frame clones, some missing. The sample consists of about 140,000 clones, around 90% of them appearing once. The sequence was collected from an adult who received the AZD1222 COVID-19 vaccine. J is TRBJ1-2 and V is TRBV5-1, with 7 bases fitting TRBD1. Source: peripheral blood, taken 28 days after the second AZD1222 dose. CDR3 protein: CASSYGTARSYGYTF. In DNA form, the CDR3 reads TGCGCCAGCAGCTACGGGACAGCTAGAAGCTATGGCTACACCTTC.